This is a list of T cell receptor beta chains from one sample in a study of cytomegalovirus exposure and HLA in healthy donors. Method: immunoSEQ multiplex PCR; TCRdb's copy keeps in-frame clones and lacks some. The sample has about 130,000 clones; almost 85% are singletons. The sequencing input was PBMCs. Receptor source: a man younger than 45 in good health and CMV-seropositive. The CDR3 runs from the conserved cysteine through the conserved F or W. The D gene is left open where the match is weak. Size values are once, few and many counts, or a class for expanded clones, and some rows have none.

d_call	cdr3_length	v_call	clone_size	j_call	cdr3_aa	cdr3_nt
TRBD2	16	TRBV5-4	NA	TRBJ2-1	CASSSQREGLGFEQFF	TGTGCCAGCAGCTCCCAGCGGGAGGGCTTGGGTTTTGAGCAGTTCTTC
TRBD2	15	TRBV5-1	NA	TRBJ2-1	CASSLVAGGYNEQFF	TGCGCCAGCAGCTTGGTAGCGGGGGGTTACAATGAGCAGTTCTTC
NA	14	TRBV6-6	NA	TRBJ1-1	CASSSGQFLPEAFF	TGTGCCAGCAGTTCCGGACAGTTCCTCCCTGAAGCTTTCTTT
NA	15	TRBV19	NA	TRBJ2-7	CASSGPGDGAYEQYF	TGTGCCAGTAGTGGACCGGGGGACGGGGCCTACGAGCAGTACTTC
NA	12	TRBV28	NA	TRBJ1-2	CASSSPVKGYTF	TGTGCCAGCAGTTCCCCCGTTAAAGGCTACACCTTC
NA	16	TRBV28	NA	TRBJ2-4	CASLGSKRNTKNIQYF	TGTGCCAGCCTAGGCAGCAAGCGAAATACCAAAAACATTCAGTACTTC
TRBD1	13	TRBV10-2	NA	TRBJ1-2	CASRQTGNYGYTF	TGCGCCAGCAGACAGACAGGGAACTATGGCTACACCTTC
NA	17	TRBV19	NA	TRBJ2-3	CASSLRSGGAAQDTQYF	TGTGCCAGTAGCCTCCGGTCGGGCGGGGCGGCGCAAGATACGCAGTATTTT
NA	13	TRBV29-1	NA	TRBJ2-4	CSVAGFGKNIQYF	TGCAGCGTTGCAGGGTTTGGCAAAAACATTCAGTACTTC
NA	15	TRBV5-4	NA	TRBJ2-7	CASSFASRAASEQYF	TGTGCCAGCAGCTTTGCGAGCAGGGCGGCTTCCGAGCAGTACTTC
NA	15	TRBV23-1	NA	TRBJ2-5	CASCPRGDSGETQYF	TGCGCCAGCTGCCCCAGGGGCGATAGTGGAGAGACCCAGTACTTC
NA	13	TRBV18	NA	TRBJ1-1	CASSPSGNTEAFF	TGTGCCAGCTCACCAAGCGGGAACACTGAAGCTTTCTTT
TRBD1	16	TRBV5-4	NA	TRBJ2-1	CASSPRGQGRYNEQFF	TGTGCCAGCAGCCCACGGGGACAGGGAAGGTACAATGAGCAGTTCTTC
TRBD1	15	TRBV6-5	NA	TRBJ1-3	CASRWDRDSGNTIYF	TGTGCCAGCAGATGGGACAGGGACTCTGGAAACACCATATATTTT
NA	15	TRBV5-1	NA	TRBJ1-1	CASSLEGRANTEAFF	TGCGCCAGCAGCTTGGAGGGCAGGGCGAACACTGAAGCTTTCTTT
TRBD1	15	TRBV7-2	NA	TRBJ1-2	CASSLGTGTNYGYTF	TGTGCCAGCAGCCTCGGGACAGGGACTAACTATGGCTACACCTTC
TRBD1	15	TRBV10-3	NA	TRBJ2-3	CAISEAGGTADTQYF	TGTGCCATCAGTGAAGCAGGGGGTACGGCAGATACGCAGTATTTT
TRBD2	14	TRBV5-1	once	TRBJ2-7	CASSFSGGDNEQYF	TGCGCCAGCAGCTTTAGCGGGGGGGACAACGAGCAGTACTTC
TRBD2	15	TRBV5-1	once	TRBJ2-5	CASSWTSGGQETQYF	TGCGCCAGCAGCTGGACTAGCGGGGGCCAAGAGACCCAGTACTTC
TRBD1	17	TRBV2	NA	TRBJ1-1	CASSYPGQGGIDTEAFF	TGTGCCAGCAGTTACCCCGGACAGGGGGGAATCGACACTGAAGCTTTCTTT
NA	16	TRBV7-2	NA	TRBJ2-3	CASSLAGASAGDTQYF	TGTGCCAGCAGCTTAGCGGGAGCCTCGGCGGGTGATACGCAGTATTTT
NA	15	TRBV18	NA	TRBJ2-2	CASSPRIRNTGELFF	TGTGCCAGCTCGCCTAGGATCCGAAACACCGGGGAGCTGTTTTTT
NA	14	TRBV27	once	TRBJ1-2	CASSFEGTNYGYTF	TGTGCCAGCAGTTTCGAGGGTACCAACTATGGCTACACCTTC
NA	14	TRBV7-9	NA	TRBJ2-2	CASSSDTYTGELFF	TGTGCCAGCAGCTCGGACACATACACCGGGGAGCTGTTTTTT
TRBD2	16	TRBV6-4	NA	TRBJ2-1	CASSDLRTGGPGEQFF	TGTGCCAGCAGTGATCTCAGGACGGGAGGGCCGGGTGAGCAGTTCTTC
TRBD1	12	TRBV6-1	NA	TRBJ1-2	CAGQGSSYGYTF	TGTGCCGGACAGGGATCATCATATGGCTACACCTTC
TRBD2	18	TRBV7-7	NA	TRBJ2-3	CASSPISGLAGETDTQYF	TGTGCCAGCAGCCCGATTTCGGGACTAGCGGGAGAAACAGATACGCAGTATTTT
TRBD2	14	TRBV27	NA	TRBJ2-3	CASRRSGGPDTQYF	TGTGCCAGCAGAAGAAGCGGGGGACCAGATACGCAGTATTTT
TRBD1	14	TRBV7-9	once	TRBJ1-6	CASSGDSANSPLHF	TGTGCCAGCAGCGGGGACAGCGCTAATTCACCCCTCCACTTT
NA	14	TRBV6-6	NA	TRBJ2-7	CASSRSEGRLEQYF	TGTGCCAGCAGTCGGTCGGAGGGGCGTCTCGAGCAGTACTTC
NA	13	TRBV7-7	NA	TRBJ2-1	CASSLEGAGEQFF	TGTGCCAGCAGCTTAGAAGGGGCGGGAGAGCAGTTCTTC
TRBD2	16	TRBV11-1	NA	TRBJ2-5	CASSLSVAGGGETQYF	TGTGCCAGCAGCTTATCCGTAGCGGGAGGAGGCGAGACCCAGTACTTC
NA	15	TRBV5-6	NA	TRBJ2-5	CASSLGGGPRMTQYF	TGTGCCAGCAGCTTGGGCGGGGGCCCAAGAATGACCCAGTACTTC
TRBD1	14	TRBV5-1	NA	TRBJ1-1	CASSLGQGGTEAFF	TGCGCCAGCAGCTTGGGACAGGGAGGCACTGAAGCTTTCTTT
NA	13	TRBV10-2	NA	TRBJ1-1	CASAGHANTEAFF	TGCGCCAGCGCAGGACACGCGAACACTGAAGCTTTCTTT
TRBD2	15	TRBV5-1	NA	TRBJ2-5	CASSLGLAGQETQYF	TGCGCCAGCAGCTTGGGACTAGCGGGCCAAGAGACCCAGTACTTC
TRBD2	14	TRBV6-5	few	TRBJ2-7	CASRALAGGHEQYF	TGTGCCAGCAGGGCACTAGCGGGAGGACACGAGCAGTACTTC
TRBD2	13	TRBV19	NA	TRBJ2-5	CASRPSGVETQYF	TGTGCCAGTCGCCCCAGCGGGGTAGAGACCCAGTACTTC
TRBD1	14	TRBV27	NA	TRBJ1-1	CASSYAGGNTEAFF	TGTGCCAGCAGTTACGCAGGGGGTAACACTGAAGCTTTCTTT
NA	14	TRBV7-6	NA	TRBJ1-1	CASSLVLGNTEAFF	TGTGCCAGCAGCTTAGTGCTAGGGAACACTGAAGCTTTCTTT
NA	12	TRBV13	NA	TRBJ2-1	CASTGAGNEQFF	TGTGCCAGCACCGGGGCGGGAAATGAGCAGTTCTTC
TRBD1	15	TRBV11-2	NA	TRBJ2-7	CASSLLGDSSYEQYF	TGTGCCAGCAGCTTACTGGGGGACAGCTCCTACGAGCAGTACTTC
NA	11	TRBV2	NA	TRBJ1-2	CASSPERGYTF	TGTGCCAGCAGCCCCGAGAGGGGCTACACCTTC
TRBD1	15	TRBV5-1	NA	TRBJ1-6	CASSLGGTGWSPLHF	TGCGCCAGCAGCTTGGGGGGGACAGGGTGGTCACCCCTCCACTTT
NA	12	TRBV15	many	TRBJ2-7	CATSRAGEEQYF	TGTGCCACCAGCAGGGCAGGGGAAGAGCAGTACTTC
NA	12	TRBV29-1	NA	TRBJ2-5	CSAVGGGETQYF	TGCAGCGCTGTGGGTGGCGGAGAGACCCAGTACTTC
NA	15	TRBV7-9	NA	TRBJ1-1	CASSLDYGRGTEAFF	TGTGCCAGCAGCTTAGACTACGGCCGAGGGACTGAAGCTTTCTTT